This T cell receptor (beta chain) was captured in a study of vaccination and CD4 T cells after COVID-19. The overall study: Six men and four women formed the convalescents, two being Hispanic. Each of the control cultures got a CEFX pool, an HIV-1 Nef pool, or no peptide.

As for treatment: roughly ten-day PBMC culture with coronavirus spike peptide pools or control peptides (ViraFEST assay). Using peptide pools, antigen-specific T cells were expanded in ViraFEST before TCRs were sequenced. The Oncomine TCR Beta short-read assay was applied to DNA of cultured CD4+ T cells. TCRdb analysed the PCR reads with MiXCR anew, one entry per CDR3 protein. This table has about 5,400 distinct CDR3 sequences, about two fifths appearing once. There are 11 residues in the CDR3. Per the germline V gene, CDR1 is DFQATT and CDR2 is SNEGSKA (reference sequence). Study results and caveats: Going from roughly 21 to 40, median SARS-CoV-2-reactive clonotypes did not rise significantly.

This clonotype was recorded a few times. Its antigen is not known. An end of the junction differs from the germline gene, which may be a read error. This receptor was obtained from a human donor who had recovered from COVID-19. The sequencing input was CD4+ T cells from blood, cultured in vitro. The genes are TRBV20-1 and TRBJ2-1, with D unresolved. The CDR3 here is CSATPTPGLVF. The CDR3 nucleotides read TGCAGTGCTACCCCGACCCCCGGGTTGGTCTTC.